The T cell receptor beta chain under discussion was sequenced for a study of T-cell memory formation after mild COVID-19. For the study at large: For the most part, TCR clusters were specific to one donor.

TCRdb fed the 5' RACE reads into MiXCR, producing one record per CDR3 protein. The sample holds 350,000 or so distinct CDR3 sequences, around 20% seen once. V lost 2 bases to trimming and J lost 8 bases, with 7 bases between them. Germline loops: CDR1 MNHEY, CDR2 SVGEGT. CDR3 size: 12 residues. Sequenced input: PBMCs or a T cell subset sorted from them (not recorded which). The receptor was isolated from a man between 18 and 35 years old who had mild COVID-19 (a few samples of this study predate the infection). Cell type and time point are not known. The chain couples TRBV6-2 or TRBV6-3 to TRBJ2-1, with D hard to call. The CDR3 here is CASSYQVYEQFF. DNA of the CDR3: TGTGCCAGCAGTTACCAGGTTTATGAGCAGTTCTTC.